This T cell receptor beta chain was identified in a study of blood T cells in healthy people across ages. With regard to this clonotype: Its antigen is currently unknown.

The total RNA that was extracted per sample amounted to at least 5 micrograms. Germline CDR1 SEHNR, CDR2 FQNEAQ (reference sequence). V lost 4 bases and J 0 bases, leaving 13 bases between the germline ends. The CDR3 length is 16 residues. Broader study findings: Versus aged donors, long-lived donors had higher diversity and more naive CD4+ cells.

A second PCR, run for about 7 to 11 cycles, used a sample-barcoded 5' primer plus a J-beta primer mix. TCRdb ran MiXCR on the 5' RACE reads and lists one entry per CDR3 protein. The sample has around 1,100,000 distinct CDR3 sequences, roughly two fifths seen once; the top ten hold roughly 14%. The chain links TRBV7-9 to TRBJ2-4; weak D call: TRBD1 (6 bases). Sequenced material: blood. The source is a man between 18 and 29 years old in good health. CDR3 loop: CASSSPGDLAKNIQYF. CDR3 nucleotide sequence: TGTGCCAGCAGCTCTCCAGGGGATTTAGCCAAAAACATTCAGTACTTC.